What follows are 27 T cell receptor beta chains derived from one specimen sequenced in a study of technical replicates of blood from a handful of donors. Sequencing used immunoSEQ multiplex PCR; TCRdb keeps in-frame clones, though not all of them. This sample has over 50,000 clones; 80% to 95% occur once, and the top ten carry more than 4%. The material sequenced was PBMCs. The receptor source for this set is a human donor in good health. Some clones in this sample may be carry-over from other donors' samples.

In nucleotides, the CDR3 is TGTGCCAGCAGCTATACTAGAGGGACAGGGGGCGACGGAACTGAAGCTTTCTTT. It encodes CASSYTRGTGGDGTEAFF. J is TRBJ1-1 and V is TRBV7-2; 12 bases align to TRBD1. Trimming removed 4 bases from V and 5 bases from J; junction bases left unmatched: 14. CDR3 length equals 18 residues. Germline CDR1 SGHTA, CDR2 FQGNSA.

V gene TRBV7-2 combines with J gene TRBJ2-5; D gene uncertain. The CDR3 contains 12 residues. CDR1 and CDR2 (germline): SGHTA, FQGNSA. V lost 0 bases to trimming and J lost 5 bases, with 4 bases between them. The CDR3 loop is CASSLARETQYF. The CDR3 nucleotides are TGTGCCAGCAGCTTAGCGCGGGAGACCCAGTACTTC.

The chain combines TRBV14 with TRBJ2-1; 14 bases map to TRBD2. The CDR3 loop spans 14 amino acids. CDR1 is SGHDN, CDR2 FVKESK, per germline. The trim removed 10 bases at V and 8 bases at J, leaving 7 bases unmatched. CDR3 loop: CATRLAGGPYEQFF. In nucleotides, the CDR3 is TGTGCCACGCGACTAGCGGGGGGGCCCTATGAGCAGTTCTTC.

The V call is TRBV5-1, the J call TRBJ1-2; perhaps TRBD1 as D (5 bases). The CDR3 is 13 residues long. The V end lost 4 bases, the J end lost 8 bases, and 15 bases lay between the germline ends. Germline V gene sequence: CDR1 SGHRS, CDR2 YFSETQ. The chain's CDR3 is CASSIVGARGYTF. CDR3 coding DNA: TGCGCCAGCAGCATCGTAGGGGCGAGGGGCTACACCTTC.

The chain carries TRBV5-1 and TRBJ1-6; D ambiguous. The CDR3 runs to 15 residues. The V and J ends lost 8 bases and 3 bases respectively, with 15 bases between them. Germline CDR1 is SGHRS and CDR2 is YFSETQ. The CDR3 DNA sequence: TGCGCCAGACTGCCCGTTCGGGACTATAATTCACCCCTCCACTTT. This sequence encodes CARLPVRDYNSPLHF.

V is TRBV2 and J is TRBJ1-2; 8 bases map to TRBD1. V shed 5 bases, J shed 8 bases, and the junction held 4 bases outside the gene matches. There are 12 residues in the CDR3. CDR1 and CDR2 from the germline V gene are SNHLY and FYNNEI. The CDR3 sequence is CASSPGGGGYTF. CDR3 sequence (DNA): TGTGCCAGCAGTCCAGGGGGCGGGGGCTACACCTTC.

The chain carries TRBV19 and TRBJ1-1; D is uncertain. Germline values: CDR1 LNHDA, CDR2 SQIVND (reference sequence). The CDR3 is 16 amino acids. The V end lost 0 bases, the J end lost 0 bases, and 11 bases lay between the germline ends. The DNA of the CDR3 is TGTGCCAGTAGTATAGATCTATTTCGCCTGAACACTGAAGCTTTCTTT. It yields the protein CASSIDLFRLNTEAFF. The whole variable domain, filled in from reference TRBV19 and TRBJ1-1, reads DGGITQSPKYLFRKEGQNVTLSCEQNLNHDAMYWYRQDPGQGLRLIYYSQIVNDFQKGDIAEGYSVSREKKESFPLTVTSAQKNPTAFYLCASSIDLFRLNTEAFFGQGTRLTVV.

This clone was detected only once. V is TRBV6-6 and J is TRBJ1-2, with D uncertain. The germline V and J ends were trimmed by 7 bases and 6 bases, with 18 bases remaining between them. This CDR3 is built from 14 residues. Germline CDR1 MNHNY, CDR2 SVGAGI (reference sequence). CDR3 bases: TGTGCCAGCACCAAGAATCCAGCGACGGATGGCTACACCTTC. Protein product: CASTKNPATDGYTF.

This chain connects TRBV7-3 to TRBJ2-3; D gene uncertain. CDR3 size: 13 residues. The germline gives CDR1 SGHTA, CDR2 FQGTGA. The V end lost 1 base, the J end lost 4 bases, and 6 bases lay between the germline ends. The CDR3 nucleotides are TGTGCCAGCAGCTTAATTCTCTCAGATACGCAGTATTTT. This sequence encodes CASSLILSDTQYF.

The rearrangement links TRBV5-1 to TRBJ2-5, with 9 bases lining up with TRBD2. This CDR3 contains 18 residues. V was pared by 1 base and J by 1 base, with 11 bases of the junction left unmatched. The germline CDR1 and CDR2 sequences are SGHRS and YFSETQ. This chain's CDR3 is CASSLRPSGTTLQETQYF. DNA of the CDR3: TGCGCCAGCAGCTTGAGGCCTAGCGGGACAACTCTCCAAGAGACCCAGTACTTC.

The CDR3 region is CASSEGLAGGPYEQYF. The CDR3 region has the DNA TGTGCCAGCAGCGAAGGACTAGCGGGGGGCCCCTACGAGCAGTACTTC. The chain joins TRBV7-6 to TRBJ2-7; 14 bases are a match to TRBD2. V shed 5 bases and J 2 bases; nucleotides not matched to a gene: 5. The CDR3 length is 16 residues. The V gene's germline CDR1 is SGHVS and CDR2 FNYEAQ.

The CDR3 protein is CASSLTIRTEAFF. The CDR3 DNA is TGTGCCAGCAGCTTAACGATTCGGACTGAAGCTTTCTTT. The chain recombines TRBV7-3 with TRBJ1-1; D call uncertain. Trimming cost V 0 bases and J 5 bases, with 7 bases left between them. Per the germline V gene, CDR1 is SGHTA and CDR2 is FQGTGA. This CDR3 contains 13 residues.

Here the CDR3 DNA reads TGTGCCAGCAGCCAGGGCACTAGCGGGAGGTCCTACGAGCAGTACTTC. Encoded protein: CASSQGTSGRSYEQYF. The J gene is TRBJ2-7, the V gene TRBV4-2, with 12 bases matching TRBD2. The CDR3 has 16 amino acids. The germline V gene has CDR1 LGHNA and CDR2 YNFKEQ. V lost 3 bases to trimming and J lost 1 base; unmatched junction nucleotides: 4.

This clone was counted a few times. The chain carries TRBV2 and TRBJ1-5, with D possibly TRBD1 on 5 matching bases. This CDR3 spans 14 amino acids. The germline V gene has CDR1 SNHLY and CDR2 FYNNEI. With 2 bases removed from V and 5 bases from J, the gap between germline ends came to 10 bases. CDR3 in DNA: TGTGCCAGCAGTGAATGGGGGGTGGATCAGCCCCAGCATTTT. Protein: CASSEWGVDQPQHF.

The chain combines TRBV7-6 with TRBJ2-5, with 8 bases fitting TRBD2. The CDR3 extends over 15 amino acids. In germline, CDR1 is SGHVS, CDR2 FNYEAQ. Trimming removed 3 bases from V and 4 bases from J; junction bases left unmatched: 7. Here the CDR3 reads CASSLGGGLGETQYF. Written as DNA, the CDR3 is TGTGCCAGCAGCTTGGGCGGGGGGCTAGGAGAGACCCAGTACTTC. The whole variable domain, remainder taken from reference TRBV7-6 and TRBJ2-5, is GAGVSQSPRYKVTKRGQDVALRCDPISGHVSLYWYRQALGQGPEFLTYFNYEAQQDKSGLPNDRFSAERPEGSISTLTIQRTEQRDSAMYRCASSLGGGLGETQYFGPGTRLLVL.

This clone was seen only a few times. The chain employs TRBV11-1 and TRBJ2-3; TRBD2 matches at 14 bases. With 5 bases clipped from V and 0 bases from J, the junction kept 7 bases outside the gene matches. The CDR3 loop spans 18 amino acids. The germline V gene encodes CDR1 SGHAT and CDR2 FQDESV (reference sequence). This chain's CDR3 is CASSRLAGGRGSTDTQYF. DNA of the CDR3: TGTGCCAGCAGCCGACTAGCGGGAGGGAGGGGTAGCACAGATACGCAGTATTTT.

The V and J genes are TRBV7-9 and TRBJ2-5, with D possibly matching TRBD2 (5 bases). The CDR3 has 14 amino acids. Germline V CDR1 and CDR2: SEHNR, FQNEAQ (reference sequence). V dropped 4 bases and J dropped 5 bases, with 14 bases sitting between them. In nucleotides, the CDR3 is TGTGCCAGCAGCTCCCGGACGAGCGGCGAGACCCAGTACTTC. Translating gives CASSSRTSGETQYF.

The chain joins TRBV6-6 to TRBJ2-7, with D tentatively TRBD2 (6 bases). This CDR3 has 14 amino acids. Germline V gene sequence: CDR1 MNHNY, CDR2 SVGAGI (reference sequence). The ends were cut back, 5 bases at V and 3 bases at J, with 14 bases in the middle. The CDR3 protein is CASSTPGLDYEQYF. CDR3 sequence (DNA): TGTGCCAGCAGTACTCCGGGACTGGACTACGAGCAGTACTTC.

The rearrangement joins TRBV29-1 to TRBJ1-4, with TRBD1 matching over 7 bases. V lost 6 bases and J lost 6; bases outside the gene matches: 13. The V gene's germline CDR1 is SQVTM and CDR2 ANQGSEA. The CDR3 totals 15 residues. CDR3 sequence: CSVTQRRDSYEKLFF. CDR3 nucleotides: TGCAGCGTAACACAACGGCGGGACAGTTATGAAAAACTGTTTTTT. The full variable domain, in which reference TRBV29-1 and TRBJ1-4 provide the parts outside the CDR3, is SAVISQKPSRDICQRGTSLTIQCQVDSQVTMMFWYRQQPGQSLTLIATANQGSEATYESGFVIDKFPISRPNLTFSTLTVSNMSPEDSSIYLCSVTQRRDSYEKLFFGSGTQLSVL.

The rearrangement links TRBV4-1 to TRBJ1-1; 7 positions match TRBD1. J gave up 7 bases and V 0 bases, and 5 bases lay outside the gene matches. Germline CDR1 MGHRA, CDR2 YSYEKL. The CDR3 has 14 amino acids. The CDR3 spells CASSQDRAGGEAFF. CDR3 DNA: TGCGCCAGCAGCCAAGATCGGGCAGGGGGTGAAGCTTTCTTT.

The rearrangement links TRBV23-1 to TRBJ1-5; 7 nucleotides match TRBD1. TRBV23-1 is sorted into the ORF group, with uncertain function. J lost 1 base, V lost 5 bases, and 5 bases had no gene match. CDR3 size: 15 residues. The CDR3 sequence: CASSGTAGSNQPQHF. In nucleotides, the CDR3 is TGCGCCAGCAGTGGGACAGCCGGGAGCAATCAGCCCCAGCATTTT.

The V gene is TRBV6-1, the J gene TRBJ1-2; 7 bases match TRBD1. Germline trimming cut 3 bases from V and 8 bases from J; bases unmatched to any gene: 12. The CDR3 is 15 residues long. The V gene's germline CDR1 is MNHNS and CDR2 SASEGT. DNA for the CDR3: TGTGCCAGCAGTGACGGTGGACGACAGGGATTAGGCTACACCTTC. It specifies CASSDGGRQGLGYTF.

The chain combines TRBV6-1 with TRBJ2-1, with 13 bases that match TRBD2. V lost 6 bases, J lost 6 bases, and 5 bases stayed unmatched. The CDR3 contains 15 residues. Per germline, CDR1 MNHNS and CDR2 SASEGT. The CDR3 here is CASRGLAGSTNEQFF. The CDR3, as DNA: TGTGCCAGCAGGGGACTAGCGGGGAGTACCAATGAGCAGTTCTTC.

The chain carries TRBV7-2 and TRBJ2-7; 9 nucleotides align to TRBD2. This CDR3 region has 16 residues. The J segment lost 7 bases and the V segment lost 4 bases, leaving 14 bases of the junction unmatched. From germline, CDR1 is SGHTA and CDR2 FQGNSA. The CDR3, as DNA: TGTGCCAGCAGCTGGGGGGGGGTAGCGGGAGCTGGGGAGCAGTACTTC. This gives the protein CASSWGGVAGAGEQYF.

J is TRBJ1-5 and V is TRBV6-5, with D maybe TRBD1 (5 bases). Germline CDR1 reads MNHEY; CDR2 reads SVGAGI. This CDR3 contains 14 residues. The V and J ends lost 0 bases and 12 bases respectively, with 15 bases between them. CDR3 region: CASSYSPKEGFQHF. The DNA for the CDR3 is TGTGCCAGCAGTTACTCACCGAAGGAGGGGTTCCAGCATTTT.

The rearrangement uses TRBV9 and TRBJ2-7, with unresolved D. CDR1 SGDLS and CDR2 YYNGEE come from the germline V gene. Trimming stripped 0 bases from V and 2 bases from J, with 9 bases between. This CDR3 has 14 residues. The CDR3 protein is CASSVGKAPYEQYF. The CDR3 nucleotides are TGTGCCAGCAGCGTAGGAAAAGCCCCCTACGAGCAGTACTTC.

The chain is built from TRBV6-5 and TRBJ2-2, with no clear D. V was pared by 0 bases and J by 7 bases, with 12 bases between. This CDR3 region has 15 residues. The germline V gene encodes CDR1 MNHEY and CDR2 SVGAGI. For the CDR3, the DNA is TGTGCCAGCAGTTACTCGAGCCTAGTGGGCGGGGAGCTGTTTTTT. It encodes CASSYSSLVGGELFF.